This TCR beta chain was recovered during a study of blood T cells in healthy people across ages (dated by TCRdb to the mid-2010s). Notes on the research overall: In model experiments, roughly one uniquely barcoded TCR beta cDNA molecule per two T cells was captured by template switching. Donors were grouped into four age groups: young (average 16 years), middle-aged (39), aged (62) and long-lived (roughly 80). For two donors (one aged 18 to 30 and one aged 80 or older), the study analyzed two additional independent replicas of 1 million unique cDNA reads from the same blood draw. To track age-related changes in TCR beta repertoire diversity, the study relied on deep sequencing normalized with unique cDNA molecular identifiers. To avoid experimental bias, donors of different ages were distributed randomly across sequencing lanes. Broad study findings and their caveats: Compared with the aged group, the long-lived group had more naive CD4+ T cells, fewer expanded clones and increased TCR diversity, suggesting age selection. Because the CMV infection status of the donors was unknown, age-related changes in expanded clonotypes may potentially have been confounded. There was a strong correlation between observed TCR beta diversity and the percentage of naive T cells measured by flow cytometry. Observed TCR beta diversity per million T cells fell roughly linearly with age, and a significant reduction was already apparent by age roughly 40. Estimates of total diversity based on one million sequenced T cells were considered lower bounds and underestimates. Because profiling used bulk unsorted PBMCs, naive and antigen-experienced compartments could not be compared conclusively.

Turning to this clonotype: Its antigen remains undetermined. Per-base quality was not reported, and no clone a single base away is much larger than it.

The 39 donors, aged about 6 to 95 years, were systemically healthy Caucasian individuals from Russia. Around 9.8 milliliters of peripheral blood were collected from each donor into EDTA-treated Vacutainer tubes. Ficoll-Paque density-gradient centrifugation was used to isolate PBMCs, with at least 6.5 million per sample. Total RNA, at least 5 micrograms per sample, was extracted from PBMCs with Trizol reagent. Naive CD45RAhigh/CD27high T cell percentages were measured by flow cytometry on a PBMC aliquot from every donor. V loses 0 bases, J loses 0 bases, and the germline ends lie 16 bases apart. The CDR3 goes from the cysteine to the phenylalanine over 18 residues. Only the CDR3 DNA stays, 54 bases, in frame from base 1. CDR1 and CDR2, per the germline V gene, are SGDLS and YYNGEE. Libraries came from 5' RACE. The run used an Illumina HiSeq 2500. A second PCR of about 6 to 11 cycles was performed with a sample-barcoded 5' primer and a J-beta primer mix. A unique molecular identifier was introduced onto each TCR beta cDNA molecule by a template-switch 5' adaptor carrying 12 random nucleotides. At least 2.5 million CDR3-containing paired-end reads were obtained from each sample. The Mint cDNA synthesis kit, primed by a TRBC-specific oligonucleotide, was used to synthesize first-strand cDNA from all RNA. All cDNA was treated with uracil-DNA glycosylase and then went through a first 18-cycle PCR with the universal primers M1SS and BC2_uni_R. In the original analysis: Each sample was normalized by randomly selecting 1 million high-quality reads, each carrying a distinct molecular identifier. Instead of being binned into consensus sequences, reads that shared molecular identifiers were thrown out. MiTCR, with a Q25 quality threshold and the strictest error-elimination algorithm, was used for CDR3 identification, clonotype clustering and error correction. A nonparametric unseen species model with Euler transformation was used to estimate a lower bound on total TCR beta diversity. Using fastp trimming at Q25 and MiXCR clonotype assembly, TCRdb reanalyzed the public sequencing data and kept in-frame beta chains. Rows with one shared CDR3 protein collapse into an entry with the most common genes and DNA. TCRdb assigned the V and J calls; the authors' analysis was not used. The sample records some 860,000 distinct CDR3 sequences, roughly three fifths of which are singletons. Roughly 26% of the sample comes from the top ten.

The specimen was blood. The clonotype was recovered from a man aged 40-49 years in good health. Here the chain combines TRBV9 and TRBJ2-1; 5 matching bases give a weak D call of TRBD1. The CDR3: CASSVASSRQSSYNEQFF. In nucleotide form, the sequence is TGTGCCAGCAGCGTAGCTTCTAGTCGACAGAGCTCCTACAATGAGCAGTTCTTC.